The text below deals with one T cell receptor (beta chain). This receptor's antigen is unknown. No base qualities exist here, and no much larger clone lies one base off it. The sample originates from a study of OX40 agonist ivuxolimab in advanced cancers. Some background on the complete study: Ivuxolimab was a fully human IgG2 agonistic monoclonal antibody targeting the costimulatory receptor OX40 (CD134). In the dose-escalation cohort, about four fifths of patients were male, and the mean age was around 65 years with a range of roughly 23 to 79. Intravenous ivuxolimab was administered to patients every 2 weeks at six dose levels: 0.01, 0.1, 0.3, 1.5, 3 and 10 mg/kg. The paper covers the monotherapy dose-escalation part of the phase I ivuxolimab trial, which included N of about 50 patients. Peripheral TCRbeta sequencing was intended to test whether TCR sequence diversity was altered and clonal T-cell expansion was caused by ivuxolimab. Partial responses were achieved by three dose-escalation patients, of whom one had hepatocellular carcinoma and two had cutaneous melanoma. Of the roughly 52 dose-escalation patients, hepatocellular carcinoma was present in some 19, melanoma in around 15, renal cell carcinoma in 9 and head and neck cancer in 9. Patients were allowed to have had prior anti-PD-1, anti-PD-L1 or anti-CTLA-4 therapy, and 30% to 40% of the dose-escalation patients had been treated with checkpoint inhibitors. Points the paper makes about the study in general: In the 0.1-3.0 mg/kg groups, partial responders had among the lowest normalized peripheral clonal expansion, particularly in CD8+ T cells. Low levels of normalized T-cell clonal expansion were also seen in some patients who did not respond. At doses of 0.1 to 3.0 mg/kg, clonal expansion of both CD4+ and CD8+ blood T cells was observed from baseline to week 6. After ivuxolimab, CD8+ T cells had more expanded clones than CD4+ T cells on average. The antigen specificity of the clonally expanded peripheral T cells was not determined.

The trial excluded patients who had a history of autoimmune disease or were on systemic immunosuppression. In every dose cohort, peripheral blood was drawn for TCR sequencing at baseline, cycle 4 day 1, and cycle 7 day 1. Samples came from an open-label, multicenter, first-in-human phase I dose-escalation trial of ivuxolimab. Adults with locally advanced or metastatic melanoma, renal cell, hepatocellular, or head and neck squamous cell carcinoma were enrolled in the trial. Before TCR sequencing, CD4+ and CD8+ T cells were separately sorted from peripheral blood. There are 13 amino acids in the CDR3, from cysteine to phenylalanine inclusive. The CDR3 DNA has 39 bases and is translated from base 1. The trim is 4 bases for V and 5 bases for J, with a gap of 14 bases between the germline ends. CDR1 and CDR2, per the germline V gene (reference sequence), are GTSNPN and SVGIG. Genomic DNA was extracted from sorted cells for sequencing of the TCRbeta CDR3 region. TCRbeta CDR3 regions were sequenced using the immunoSEQ Assay. Drawn from immuneACCESS, this table holds only the in-frame rearrangements with V and J called that TCRdb kept. Clones are partly lost; checked studies trace under half to an unresolved V gene and leave the rest unexplained. The sample table records roughly 48,000 clones; about 85% of these occur just once. The ten largest clones take up roughly 9.9% of the sample.

This TCR was recovered from an adult with an advanced solid tumor such as melanoma, head and neck, liver or kidney cancer. The chain was built from TRBV30 and TRBJ1-2; no confident D gene assignment can be made. Specimen: CD4+ or CD8+ T cells sorted from blood, collected in a trial of the OX40 agonist ivuxolimab. The CDR3 region has the sequence CAWTPSDLYGYTF. The sequence in DNA is TGTGCCTGGACCCCATCAGATCTTTATGGCTACACCTTC.